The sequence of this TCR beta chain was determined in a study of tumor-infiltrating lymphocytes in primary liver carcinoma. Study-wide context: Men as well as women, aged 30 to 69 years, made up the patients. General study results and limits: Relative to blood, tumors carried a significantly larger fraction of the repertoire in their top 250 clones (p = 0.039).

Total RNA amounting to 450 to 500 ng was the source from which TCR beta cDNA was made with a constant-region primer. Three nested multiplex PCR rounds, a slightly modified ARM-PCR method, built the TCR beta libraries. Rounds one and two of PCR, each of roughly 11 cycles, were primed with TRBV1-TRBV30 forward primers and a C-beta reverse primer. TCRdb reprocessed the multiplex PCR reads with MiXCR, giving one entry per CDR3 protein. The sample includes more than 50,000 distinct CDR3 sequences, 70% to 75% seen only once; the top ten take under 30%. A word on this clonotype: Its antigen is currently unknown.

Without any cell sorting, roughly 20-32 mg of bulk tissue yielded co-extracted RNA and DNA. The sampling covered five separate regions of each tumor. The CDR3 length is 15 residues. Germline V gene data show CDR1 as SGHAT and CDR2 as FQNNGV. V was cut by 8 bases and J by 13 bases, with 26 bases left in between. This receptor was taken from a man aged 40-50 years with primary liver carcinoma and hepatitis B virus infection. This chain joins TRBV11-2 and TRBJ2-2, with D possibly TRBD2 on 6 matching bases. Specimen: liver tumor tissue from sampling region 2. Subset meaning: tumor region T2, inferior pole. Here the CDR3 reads CASLPPGVHTGGLFF. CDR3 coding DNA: TGTGCCAGCCTCCCACCGGGAGTGCACACCGGTGGGCTGTTTTTT. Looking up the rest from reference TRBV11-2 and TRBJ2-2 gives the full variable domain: EAGVAQSPRYKIIEKRQSVAFWCNPISGHATLYWYQQILGQGPKLLIQFQNNGVVDDSQLPKDRFSAERLKGVDSTLKIQPAKLEDSAVYLCASLPPGVHTGGLFFGEGSRLTVL.